One and the same sample provided the 3 T cell receptor beta chains below, sequenced in a study of CD8 T cells in Susac syndrome. With random hexamers, reverse transcription was performed on about 0.45 to 1 ug of RNA. TCRdb independently ran MiXCR on the immunoSEQ multiplex PCR reads; one entry per CDR3 protein. The table shows roughly 180,000 distinct CDR3 sequences, with approximately 94% occurring only once. Sequencing used CD4+ T cells from PBMCs. All receptors derive from a human donor in good health.

The rearrangement links TRBV12-3 or TRBV12-4 to TRBJ2-2, with 9 bases matching TRBD1. The CDR3 consists of 16 residues. V was pared by 6 bases and J by 6 bases, with 11 bases of the junction left unmatched. The CDR3 here is CASSPPPGQGAGELFF. The DNA for the CDR3 is TGTGCCAGCAGCCCTCCCCCGGGACAGGGAGCCGGGGAGCTGTTTTTT.

The V call is TRBV29-1, the J call TRBJ1-5, with D possibly being TRBD1 (6 bases). The CDR3 contains 12 residues. CDR1 SQVTM and CDR2 ANQGSEA come from the germline V gene. With 7 bases removed from V and 7 bases from J, the gap between germline ends came to 14 bases. The CDR3 spells CSATGYGQPQHF. The CDR3 bases are TGCAGCGCCACAGGGTACGGACAGCCCCAGCATTTT. The full variable domain, rest sourced from reference TRBV29-1 and TRBJ1-5, is SAVISQKPSRDICQRGTSLTIQCQVDSQVTMMFWYRQQPGQSLTLIATANQGSEATYESGFVIDKFPISRPNLTFSTLTVSNMSPEDSSIYLCSATGYGQPQHFGDGTRLSIL.

This chain links TRBV30 with TRBJ2-5; a weak D match, TRBD2 (5 bases). The CDR3 loop spans 11 amino acids. From germline, CDR1 is GTSNPN and CDR2 SVGIG (reference sequence). V was cut by 0 bases and J by 6 bases, with 5 bases left in between. In DNA form, the CDR3 reads TGTGCCTGGAGTGTCGGGAAGACCCAGTACTTC. Amino acid sequence: CAWSVGKTQYF.